The entry that follows covers one T cell receptor beta chain sequence. Its antigen is not known. Profiling relied on immunoSEQ multiplex PCR, and the TCRdb table lists in-frame clones only, not all of them. The profile shows fewer than 80,000 clones, roughly 85% of them singletons. The source of the sample is a study of OX40 agonist ivuxolimab in advanced cancers. Study-level points and caveats: Also showing low normalized T-cell clonal expansion were some of the nonresponders. Blood T cells, both CD4+ and CD8+, expanded clonally by week 6 at 0.1 to 3.0 mg/kg.

The input for sequencing was CD4+ or CD8+ T cells sorted from blood, taken in a trial of the OX40 agonist ivuxolimab. This TCR derives from an adult with an advanced solid tumor such as melanoma, head and neck, liver or kidney cancer.

The CDR3 DNA reads TGTGCCAGCAGCCCGGACAGGGGGAGTGAAAAACTGTTTTTT. This codes for CASSPDRGSEKLFF. The V call is TRBV7-2, the J call TRBJ1-4, with TRBD1 identical over 10 bases. The ends lost 5 bases at V and 7 bases at J; junction bases unmatched: 4. CDR3 length: 14 amino acids. Germline assignment: CDR1 SGHTA and CDR2 FQGNSA.